Listed here is a single TCR beta chain. Its cognate antigen has yet to be identified. No clone much larger than this one lies a single base away; base qualities are absent. The data originate from a study of shared clonotypes between healthy human individuals (dated by TCRdb to about 2020). In terms of the full investigation: The cohort included three men and a couple of women between 18 and 49 years of age. To estimate repertoire size and how much clonotype sharing occurs between individuals, the study deeply sequenced the blood TCR repertoires of five or six healthy adults. Per donor, leukapheresis produced somewhere between about 0.8 and 9 billion PBMCs. For each donor, CD4 naive and CD4 memory were each run on three plates, CD8 naive on two plates, and CD8 memory on one plate. Different laboratories and diverse techniques were used to prepare libraries and sequence TCR repertoires, to increase sequencing depth and limit assay-specific biases. Findings and caveats that apply to the study as a whole: Clonotypes shared by all four sorted-subset donors showed higher generation probabilities than non-shared clonotypes. Larger estimated clonotype richness was generally found for naive subsets than for memory subsets. When a few donors were compared, the shared fraction of clonotypes was around 5% for naive CD4, less than 4% for naive CD8, 2% to 2.5% for memory CD4, and less than 0.5% for memory CD8. Sampling was limited to blood, and TCR repertoires in tissue likely differ from TCR repertoires in blood. Pairwise subsampling led to the expectation that sequencing depth would affect the degree of clonotype sharing among donors. Incomplete sequencing was indicated by rarefaction of sorted-subset datasets, despite the large sequencing depth. The genetic and exposure-history diversity represented was limited by the small number of donors.

Donors were healthy HIV-negative adults with no recently reported acute infections or vaccinations. All donors were Caucasian adults living in Nashville, Tennessee, USA. CD4+ T cells were enriched through magnetic negative selection, after which naive cells were positively selected on CD45RA and the remaining negative fraction served as the memory subset. After blood collection by leukapheresis, PBMCs were isolated using Ficoll-Histopaque density gradient centrifugation and then cryopreserved in the vapor phase of liquid nitrogen. Purity and quantity of every magnetically sorted T cell population were checked by analytical flow cytometry. From each sorted fraction, genomic DNA was isolated and quantified by UV absorbance on a Nanodrop 2000c. Using the deep immunoSEQ assay, TCR CDR3 regions were amplified from genomic DNA by multiplex PCR. Genomic DNA extracted from each cell subset was distributed evenly over all wells of several immunoSEQ 96-well plates, and each plate served as one replicate. For sorted subsets, about 0.2 ug genomic DNA, equal to 25,000 to 35,000 T cell genomes, was loaded into each replicate PCR. Purified libraries were measured with a Qubit 3.0 fluorometer, size-checked on a Bioanalyzer 2100, and measured again with the KAPA Library Quantification kit. Each immunoSEQ 96-well plate was sequenced on its own single-read 150-cycle Illumina NextSeq 550 flow cell. The authors' pipeline ran thus. Because the immunoSEQ output held only junctional sequences and lacked quality scores, the filtering could not match the filtering applied to full-length reads. To assign V/J genes and CDR3, sequences were annotated using PyIR, a Python wrapper for IgBLAST v1.9, with IMGT germline references. Reads were filtered out if the reads had weak V/J assignments (E-value above 1e-6), no CDR3, stop codons, out-of-frame junctions, or ambiguous translated residues. V3J clonotypes were defined by identical inferred V gene, J gene, and CDR3 amino acid sequence. The percentage overlap between two repertoires was calculated by dividing the number of shared unique clonotypes by the size of the smaller repertoire. Three approaches were used to assess repertoire richness: RTK rarefaction, the Chao1 estimator, and Recon v2.1 estimates of unobserved clonotypes. Generation probabilities for all TCRbeta clonotypes obtained by the gDNA method from a handful of donors were computed using OLGA. In TCRdb, the immuneACCESS table is reduced to in-frame sequences with V and J assigned. These tables do not hold every clone; where another copy was compared, an unresolved V gene accounts for under half, and the others remain unexplained. The DNA was the basis for D and trimming; V, J and clone size are from that table. The sample table holds roughly 2.5 million clones, of which approximately 90% were seen once. The top ten clonotypes cover 0.14% of the sample.

Trimming at the junction amounts to 4 bases on V and 1 base on J, and the germline ends lie 13 bases apart. Via the germline V gene, CDR1 is SGHRS and CDR2 YFSETQ. The CDR3 contains 15 residues, cysteine and phenylalanine counted. The CDR3 DNA has 45 bases and is translated from base 1. Sequenced input: naive CD4+ T cells sorted from blood. This sample's cell subset or site label indicates: CD45RA+ positively selected. The rearranged segments are TRBV5-1 and TRBJ2-3; TRBD2 is perhaps the D gene, given 6 matching bases. The TCR sequence derives from a man younger than 35 in good health. The CDR3 has the sequence CASSVRGFGTDTQYF. Here is the DNA: TGCGCCAGCAGCGTGCGGGGTTTTGGCACAGATACGCAGTATTTT.